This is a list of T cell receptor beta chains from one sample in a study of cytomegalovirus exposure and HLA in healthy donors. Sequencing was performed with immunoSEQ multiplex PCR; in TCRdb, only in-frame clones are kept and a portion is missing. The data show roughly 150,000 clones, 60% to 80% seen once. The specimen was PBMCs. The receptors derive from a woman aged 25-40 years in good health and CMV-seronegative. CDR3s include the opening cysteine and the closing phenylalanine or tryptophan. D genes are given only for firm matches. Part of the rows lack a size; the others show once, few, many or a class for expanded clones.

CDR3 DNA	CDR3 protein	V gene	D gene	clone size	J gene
TGTGCCAGCCTGCTCGACTTATATACCTACAATGAGCAGTTCTTC	CASLLDLYTYNEQFF	TRBV6-6	.	.	TRBJ2-1
TGTGCCAGCACCCTCTCCAGGGGCTCCTATAATTCACCCCTCCACTTT	CASTLSRGSYNSPLHF	TRBV25-1	.	.	TRBJ1-6
TGCGCCAGCAGCTTGGGGCAGGCGATCTACGAGCAGTACTTC	CASSLGQAIYEQYF	TRBV5-1	.	.	TRBJ2-7
TGTGCCTGTCGGAGGGGGCTAGCGGGAAAGGACGAGCAGTACTTC	CACRRGLAGKDEQYF	TRBV10-3	TRBD2	.	TRBJ2-7
TGTGCCAGCTGGCCTCCCAACTATGGCTACACCTTC	CASWPPNYGYTF	TRBV2	.	.	TRBJ1-2
TGTGCCAGCAGTCCCGGGGTCCAAGAGACCCAGTACTTC	CASSPGVQETQYF	TRBV11-2	.	few	TRBJ2-5
TGTGCCAGCAGTTACATGGGAGTTGGTGAAAAACTGTTTTTT	CASSYMGVGEKLFF	TRBV6-6	.	.	TRBJ1-4
TGCGCCAGCAGTCCCCTAGCCACCAATGAGCAGTTCTTC	CASSPLATNEQFF	TRBV5-1	.	.	TRBJ2-1
TGTGCCAGCAGCTTGATCTCAGGGGGTGGCCGCCGAGAGACCCAGTACTTC	CASSLISGGGRRETQYF	TRBV5-6	TRBD1	.	TRBJ2-5
TGTGCCAGCAGCCTTTGGTGGGGGGGAGACTACAATGAGCAGTTCTTC	CASSLWWGGDYNEQFF	TRBV5-6	TRBD2	.	TRBJ2-1
TGTGCCTGGAATACGGCGGGAGTCTCATATACGCAGTATTTT	CAWNTAGVSYTQYF	TRBV30	TRBD2	.	TRBJ2-3
TGTGCTAGCAGTTTGACTAGTGACACCGGGGAGCTGTTTTTT	CASSLTSDTGELFF	TRBV7-7	.	.	TRBJ2-2
TGTGCCAGCAGTGAATCAGGCCGGAACTCCGGCTACACCTTC	CASSESGRNSGYTF	TRBV11-2	.	.	TRBJ1-2
TGTGCCAGCAGCGATAGACAGGAAAGGTACTACAATGAGCAGTTCTTC	CASSDRQERYYNEQFF	TRBV9	.	few	TRBJ2-1
TGTGCCAGCAGTGCCCGGACAGGGGGCACAGATACGCAGTATTTT	CASSARTGGTDTQYF	TRBV2	TRBD1	once	TRBJ2-3
TGTGCCAGCAGTTTTCGGCAGGCCTACACAGATACGCAGTATTTT	CASSFRQAYTDTQYF	TRBV28	.	.	TRBJ2-3
TGTGCCAGCAGACCACTCCTCGGGGAGCAGTACTTC	CASRPLLGEQYF	TRBV28	.	once	TRBJ2-7
TGTGCCAGCGGGGGGGGGAGCTCCTACAATGAGCAGTTCTTC	CASGGGSSYNEQFF	TRBV11-2	TRBD2	.	TRBJ2-1
TGTGCCAGCAGTATAAGGGGGCGCGGAAGCAATCAGCCCCAGCATTTT	CASSIRGRGSNQPQHF	TRBV28	TRBD1	.	TRBJ1-5
TGTGCCAGCAGGAGCTCTGGAAACACCATATATTTT	CASRSSGNTIYF	TRBV6-5	.	few	TRBJ1-3
TGTGCCAGCAGCTTAGGATTGTCTAGCGCCCTCAATGAGCAGTTCTTC	CASSLGLSSALNEQFF	TRBV11-2	.	few	TRBJ2-1
TGTGCCAGCAGCCAAAACAGGGTTGATTATAATTCACCCCTCCACTTT	CASSQNRVDYNSPLHF	TRBV16	.	once	TRBJ1-6